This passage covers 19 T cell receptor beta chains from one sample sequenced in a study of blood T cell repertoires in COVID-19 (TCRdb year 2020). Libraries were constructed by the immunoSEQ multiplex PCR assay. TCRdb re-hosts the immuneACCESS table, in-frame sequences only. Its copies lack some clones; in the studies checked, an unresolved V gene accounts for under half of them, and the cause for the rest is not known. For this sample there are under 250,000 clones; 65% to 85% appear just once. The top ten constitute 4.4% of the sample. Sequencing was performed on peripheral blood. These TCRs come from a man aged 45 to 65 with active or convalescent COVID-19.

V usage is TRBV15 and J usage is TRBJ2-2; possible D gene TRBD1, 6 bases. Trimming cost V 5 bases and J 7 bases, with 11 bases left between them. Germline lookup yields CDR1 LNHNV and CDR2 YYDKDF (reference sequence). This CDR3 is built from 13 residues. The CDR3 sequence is CATSPDRYGELFF. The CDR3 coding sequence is TGTGCCACCAGCCCGGACAGATACGGGGAGCTGTTTTTT.

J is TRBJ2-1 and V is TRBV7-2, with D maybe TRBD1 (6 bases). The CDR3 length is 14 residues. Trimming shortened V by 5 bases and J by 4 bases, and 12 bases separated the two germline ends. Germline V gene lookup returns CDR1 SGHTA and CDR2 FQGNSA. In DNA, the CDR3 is TGTGCCAGCAGCCCCGGACAGCTATACAATGAGCAGTTCTTC. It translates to CASSPGQLYNEQFF.

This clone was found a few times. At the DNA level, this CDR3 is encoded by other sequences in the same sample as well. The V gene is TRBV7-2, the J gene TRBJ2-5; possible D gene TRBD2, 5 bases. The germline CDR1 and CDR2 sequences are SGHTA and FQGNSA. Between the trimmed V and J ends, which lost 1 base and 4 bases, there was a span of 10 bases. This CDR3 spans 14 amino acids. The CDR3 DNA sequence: TGTGCCAGCAGCTTAGGGGCTGGAGGAGAGACCCAGTACTTC. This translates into CASSLGAGGETQYF.

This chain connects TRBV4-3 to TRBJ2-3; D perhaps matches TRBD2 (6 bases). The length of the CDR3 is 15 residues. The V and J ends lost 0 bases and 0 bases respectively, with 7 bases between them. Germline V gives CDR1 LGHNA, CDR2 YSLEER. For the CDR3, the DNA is TGCGCCAGCAGCCAAGAGGGGGGAAGCACAGATACGCAGTATTTT. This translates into CASSQEGGSTDTQYF.

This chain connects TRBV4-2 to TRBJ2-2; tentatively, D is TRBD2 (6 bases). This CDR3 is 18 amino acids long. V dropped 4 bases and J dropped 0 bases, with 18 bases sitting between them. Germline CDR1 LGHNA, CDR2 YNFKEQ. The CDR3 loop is CASSPRGSGIANTGELFF. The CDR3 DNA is TGTGCCAGCAGCCCCCGGGGTAGCGGTATCGCGAACACCGGGGAGCTGTTTTTT.

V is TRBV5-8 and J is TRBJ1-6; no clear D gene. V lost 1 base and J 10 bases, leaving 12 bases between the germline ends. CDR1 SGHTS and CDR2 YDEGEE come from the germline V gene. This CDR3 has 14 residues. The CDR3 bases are TGTGCCAGCAGCTTGACGAGTGGTCGATCACCCCTCCACTTT. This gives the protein CASSLTSGRSPLHF.

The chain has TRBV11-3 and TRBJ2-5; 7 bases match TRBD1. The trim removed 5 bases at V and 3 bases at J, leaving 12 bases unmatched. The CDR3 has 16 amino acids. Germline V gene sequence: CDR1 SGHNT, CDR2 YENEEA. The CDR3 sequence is CASSLGLGTAEETQYF. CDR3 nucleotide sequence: TGTGCCAGCAGCCTCGGGTTGGGGACAGCGGAAGAGACCCAGTACTTC.

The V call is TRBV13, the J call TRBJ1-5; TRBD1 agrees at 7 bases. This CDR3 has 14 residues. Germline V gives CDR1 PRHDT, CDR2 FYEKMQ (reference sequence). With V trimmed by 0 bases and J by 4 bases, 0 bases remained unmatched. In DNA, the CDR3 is TGTGCCAGCAGCTTAGGACAGGGGAATCAGCCCCAGCATTTT. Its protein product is CASSLGQGNQPQHF. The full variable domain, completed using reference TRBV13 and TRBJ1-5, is AAGVIQSPRHLIKEKRETATLKCYPIPRHDTVYWYQQGPGQDPQFLISFYEKMQSDKGSIPDRFSAQQFSDYHSELNMSSLELGDSALYFCASSLGQGNQPQHFGDGTRLSIL.

This CDR3 is CASSSREGVAHEQFF. The CDR3 DNA follows: TGCGCCAGCAGCTCCCGGGAGGGGGTGGCTCATGAGCAGTTCTTC. The J gene is TRBJ2-1, the V gene TRBV5-1; TRBD2 agrees at 8 bases. Per the germline V gene, CDR1 is SGHRS and CDR2 is YFSETQ. V trimming: 3 bases; J trimming: 8 bases; junction bases outside the gene matches: 10. The CDR3 sequence is 15 residues long.

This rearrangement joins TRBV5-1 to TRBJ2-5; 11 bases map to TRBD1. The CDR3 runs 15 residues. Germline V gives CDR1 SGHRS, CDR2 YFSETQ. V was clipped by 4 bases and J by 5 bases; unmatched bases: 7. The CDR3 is CASSRGQGAGETQYF. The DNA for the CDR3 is TGCGCCAGCAGCCGCGGACAGGGGGCAGGGGAGACCCAGTACTTC. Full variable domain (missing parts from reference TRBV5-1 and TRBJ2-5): KAGVTQTPRYLIKTRGQQVTLSCSPISGHRSVSWYQQTPGQGLQFLFEYFSETQRNKGNFPGRFSGRQFSNSRSEMNVSTLELGDSALYLCASSRGQGAGETQYFGPGTRLLVL.

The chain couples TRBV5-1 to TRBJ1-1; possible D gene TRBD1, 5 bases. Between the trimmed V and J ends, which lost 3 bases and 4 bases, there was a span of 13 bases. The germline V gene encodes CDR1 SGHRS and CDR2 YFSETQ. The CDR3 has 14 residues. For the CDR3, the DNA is TGCGCCAGCAGCTCCCAGGGTCGGAGCACTGAAGCTTTCTTT. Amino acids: CASSSQGRSTEAFF.

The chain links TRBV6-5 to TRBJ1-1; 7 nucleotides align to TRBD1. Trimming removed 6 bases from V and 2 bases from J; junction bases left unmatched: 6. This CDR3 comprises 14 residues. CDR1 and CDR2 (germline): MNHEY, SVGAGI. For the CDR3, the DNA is TGTGCCAGCAGGCGTGGACAGGAAAACACTGAAGCTTTCTTT. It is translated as CASRRGQENTEAFF.

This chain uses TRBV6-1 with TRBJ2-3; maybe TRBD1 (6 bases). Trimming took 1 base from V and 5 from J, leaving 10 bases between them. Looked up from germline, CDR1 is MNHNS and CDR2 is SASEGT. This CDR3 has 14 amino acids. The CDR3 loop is CASSEGGGEDTQYF. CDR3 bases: TGTGCCAGCAGTGAAGGTGGGGGCGAAGATACGCAGTATTTT.

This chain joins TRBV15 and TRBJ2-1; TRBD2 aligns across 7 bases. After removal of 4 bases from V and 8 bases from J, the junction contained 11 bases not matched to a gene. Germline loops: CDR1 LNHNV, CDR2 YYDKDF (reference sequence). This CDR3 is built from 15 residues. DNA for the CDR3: TGTGCCACCAGCACGGGCGGGAGTCCGAAGGATGAGCAGTTCTTC. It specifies CATSTGGSPKDEQFF. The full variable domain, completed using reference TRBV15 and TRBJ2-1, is DAMVIQNPRYQVTQFGKPVTLSCSQTLNHNVMYWYQQKSSQAPKLLFHYYDKDFNNEADTPDNFQSRRPNTSFCFLDIRSPGLGDTAMYLCATSTGGSPKDEQFFGPGTRLTVL.

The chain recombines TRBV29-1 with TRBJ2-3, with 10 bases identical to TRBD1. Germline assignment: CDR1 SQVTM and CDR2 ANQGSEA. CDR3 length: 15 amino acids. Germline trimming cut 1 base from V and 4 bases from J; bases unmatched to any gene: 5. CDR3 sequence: CSVEGRQGAPDTQYF. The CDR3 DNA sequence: TGCAGCGTTGAAGGGAGACAGGGGGCCCCAGATACGCAGTATTTT.

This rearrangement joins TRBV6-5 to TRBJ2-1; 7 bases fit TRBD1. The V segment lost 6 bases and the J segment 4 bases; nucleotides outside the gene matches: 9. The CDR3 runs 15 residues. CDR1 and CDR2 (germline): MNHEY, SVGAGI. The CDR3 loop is CASRTRGSLYNEQFF. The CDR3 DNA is TGTGCCAGCAGAACCAGGGGGTCCCTTTACAATGAGCAGTTCTTC.

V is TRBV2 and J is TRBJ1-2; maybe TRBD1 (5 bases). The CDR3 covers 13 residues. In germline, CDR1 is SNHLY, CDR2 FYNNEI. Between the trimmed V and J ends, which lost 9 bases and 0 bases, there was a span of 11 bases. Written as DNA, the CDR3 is TGTGCCAGTCGGGGGGGAGCTAACTATGGCTACACCTTC. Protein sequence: CASRGGANYGYTF.

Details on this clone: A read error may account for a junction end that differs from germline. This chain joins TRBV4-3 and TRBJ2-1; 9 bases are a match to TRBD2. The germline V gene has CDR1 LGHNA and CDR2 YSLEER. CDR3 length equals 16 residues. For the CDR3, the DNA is TGCGCCAGCAGCCAAGGGGCTAGCGGGGTATACAAGGAGCAGTTCTTC. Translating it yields CASSQGASGVYKEQFF.

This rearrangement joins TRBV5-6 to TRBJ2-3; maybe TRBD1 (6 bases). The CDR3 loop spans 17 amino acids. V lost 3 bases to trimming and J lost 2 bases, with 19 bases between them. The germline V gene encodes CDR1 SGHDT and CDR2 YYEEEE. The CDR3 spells CASSSFLTGTDTDTQYF. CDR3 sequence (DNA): TGTGCCAGCAGCTCATTCCTCACAGGGACGGACACAGATACGCAGTATTTT.